Detailed here is one T cell receptor (beta chain). This sample was taken from a study of blood T cells in healthy people across ages. V dropped 0 bases and J dropped 14 bases, with 8 bases sitting between them. CDR3 length: 11 amino acids. Germline CDR1 reads MNHNY; CDR2 reads SVGAGI (reference sequence). Primed by a sample-barcoded 5' primer and a J-beta primer mix, a second PCR proceeded for about 7 to 11 cycles. From the 5' RACE reads, TCRdb called clonotypes with MiXCR, one entry per CDR3 protein. The sample has about 670,000 distinct CDR3 sequences; 40% to 50% are singletons. The gene calls are TRBV6-6 and TRBJ2-4; unclear D gene. The sequencing input was blood. This receptor was taken from a man older than 75 in good health. As DNA, the CDR3 is TGTGCCAGCAGTTACTCGGGAAGAGAGTACTTC. Its protein product is CASSYSGREYF.